These T cell receptor beta chains were read from a single sample in a study of cytomegalovirus exposure and HLA in healthy donors. Sequenced by immunoSEQ multiplex PCR; TCRdb stores in-frame clones only, minus some. The table has under 150,000 clones, around 74% seen once. What was sequenced was PBMCs. These receptor sequences come from a man aged 25 to 40 in good health and CMV-seronegative. CDR3s include the opening cysteine and the closing phenylalanine or tryptophan. The order of the fields is J gene, CDR3 length, V gene, clone size, D gene, CDR3 protein, CDR3 DNA. A D gene is named only where the DNA matches it firmly. Clone size is not always given. Where it is, it says once, few, many or a class for expanded clones.

TRBJ2-4	13	TRBV29-1	few	TRBD1	CSGKTGAENIQYF	TGCAGCGGAAAGACAGGGGCGGAAAACATTCAGTACTTC
TRBJ2-2	16	TRBV9	-	TRBD1	CASSVGGTANTGELFF	TGTGCCAGCAGCGTAGGGGGGACAGCAAACACCGGGGAGCTGTTTTTT
TRBJ2-7	14	TRBV7-8	-	TRBD1	CASSSLTGLYEQYF	TGTGCCAGCAGCTCATTGACAGGGCTTTACGAGCAGTACTTC
TRBJ2-1	15	TRBV13	once	TRBD1	CASSPHGTASNEQFF	TGTGCCAGCAGCCCGCACGGGACAGCCTCGAATGAGCAGTTCTTC
TRBJ2-3	13	TRBV10-1	-	-	CASTEFCTDTQYF	TGCGCCAGCACCGAGTTCTGCACAGATACGCAGTATTTT
TRBJ1-1	17	TRBV27	-	TRBD1	CASSLWPPQGARTEAFF	TGTGCCAGCAGTTTATGGCCCCCGCAGGGGGCGCGCACTGAAGCTTTCTTT
TRBJ1-1	14	TRBV7-6	-	TRBD1	CASSLGDRGTEAFF	TGTGCCAGCAGCTTAGGGGACAGGGGCACTGAAGCTTTCTTT
TRBJ2-1	16	TRBV4-3	-	TRBD2	CASSQIAGGEDNEQFF	TGCGCCAGCAGCCAAATAGCGGGAGGGGAGGATAATGAGCAGTTCTTC
TRBJ2-1	16	TRBV28	few	TRBD2	CASSRLAGVEANEQFF	TGTGCCAGCAGTCGACTAGCGGGAGTAGAAGCCAATGAGCAGTTCTTC
TRBJ1-6	15	TRBV7-3	-	TRBD1	CASSEGQGGSSPLHF	TGTGCCAGCAGTGAGGGGCAGGGGGGTAGTTCACCCCTCCACTTT
TRBJ1-2	12	TRBV28	-	-	CATDWGGSGYTF	TGTGCCACCGATTGGGGGGGCTCTGGCTACACCTTC
TRBJ2-1	14	TRBV7-3	-	TRBD2	CASSSGLAYNEQFF	TGTGCCAGCAGCTCGGGACTAGCATACAATGAGCAGTTCTTC
TRBJ1-2	15	TRBV4-2	-	-	CASSQEGGTGYGYTF	TGTGCCAGCAGCCAAGAGGGGGGTACAGGCTATGGCTACACCTTC
TRBJ2-5	16	TRBV30	-	-	CAWSDGLLGVGETQYF	TGTGCCTGGAGTGACGGCCTTTTAGGGGTGGGTGAGACCCAGTACTTC